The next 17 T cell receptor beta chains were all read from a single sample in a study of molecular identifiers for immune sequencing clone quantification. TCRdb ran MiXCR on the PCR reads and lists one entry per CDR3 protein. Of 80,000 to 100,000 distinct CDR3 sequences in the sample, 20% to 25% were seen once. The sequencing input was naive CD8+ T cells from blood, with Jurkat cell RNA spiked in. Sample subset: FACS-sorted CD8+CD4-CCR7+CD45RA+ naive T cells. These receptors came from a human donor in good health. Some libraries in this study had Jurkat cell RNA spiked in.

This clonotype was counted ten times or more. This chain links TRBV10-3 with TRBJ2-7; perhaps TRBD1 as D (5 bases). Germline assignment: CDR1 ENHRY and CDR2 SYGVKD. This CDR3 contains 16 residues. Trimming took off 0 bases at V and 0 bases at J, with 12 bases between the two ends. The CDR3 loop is CAISESKTDHSYEQYF. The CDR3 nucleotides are TGTGCCATCAGTGAGTCGAAGACAGATCACTCCTACGAGCAGTACTTC.

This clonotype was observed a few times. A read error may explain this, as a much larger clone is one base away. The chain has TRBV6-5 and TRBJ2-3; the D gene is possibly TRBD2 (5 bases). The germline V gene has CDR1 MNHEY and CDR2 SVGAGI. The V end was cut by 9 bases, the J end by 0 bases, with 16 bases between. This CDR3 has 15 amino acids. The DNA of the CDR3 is TGTGCCAGTGCCAGGATTAGCGCTAGCACAGATACGCAGTATTTT. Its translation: CASARISASTDTQYF.

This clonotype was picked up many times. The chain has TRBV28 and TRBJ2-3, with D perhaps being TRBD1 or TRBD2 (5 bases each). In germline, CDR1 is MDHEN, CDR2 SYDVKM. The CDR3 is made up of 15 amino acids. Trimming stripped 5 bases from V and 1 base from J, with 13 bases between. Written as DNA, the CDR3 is TGTGCCAGCAGTCCCGGGGAACAGGGCACAGATACGCAGTATTTT. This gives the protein CASSPGEQGTDTQYF.

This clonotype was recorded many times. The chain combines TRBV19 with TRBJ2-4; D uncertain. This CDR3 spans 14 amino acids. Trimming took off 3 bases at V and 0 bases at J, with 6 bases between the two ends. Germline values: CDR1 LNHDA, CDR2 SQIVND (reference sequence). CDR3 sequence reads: CASSIPPAKNIQYF. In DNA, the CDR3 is TGTGCCAGTAGTATTCCCCCAGCCAAAAACATTCAGTACTTC.

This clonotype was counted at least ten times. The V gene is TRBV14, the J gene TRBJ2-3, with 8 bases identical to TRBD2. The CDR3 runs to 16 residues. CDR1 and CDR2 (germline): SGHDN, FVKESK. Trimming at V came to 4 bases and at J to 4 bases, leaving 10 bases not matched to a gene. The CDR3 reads CASSLWSGTRSDTQYF. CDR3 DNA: TGTGCCAGCAGCCTATGGTCCGGGACTAGGTCAGATACGCAGTATTTT.

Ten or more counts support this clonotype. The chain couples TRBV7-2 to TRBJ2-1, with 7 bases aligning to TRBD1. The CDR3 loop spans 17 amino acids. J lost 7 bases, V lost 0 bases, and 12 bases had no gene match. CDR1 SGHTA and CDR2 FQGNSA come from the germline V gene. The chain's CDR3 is CASSLAGTEGFLNEQFF. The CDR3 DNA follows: TGTGCCAGCAGCTTAGCGGGGACAGAGGGTTTTTTGAATGAGCAGTTCTTC.

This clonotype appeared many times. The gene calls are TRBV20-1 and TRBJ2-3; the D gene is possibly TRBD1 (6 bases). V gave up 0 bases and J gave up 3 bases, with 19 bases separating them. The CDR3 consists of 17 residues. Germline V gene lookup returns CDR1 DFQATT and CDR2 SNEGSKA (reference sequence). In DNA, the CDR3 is TGCAGTGCTAGAGATCTAAGGGGGTGGGCTATTACAGATACGCAGTATTTT. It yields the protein CSARDLRGWAITDTQYF.

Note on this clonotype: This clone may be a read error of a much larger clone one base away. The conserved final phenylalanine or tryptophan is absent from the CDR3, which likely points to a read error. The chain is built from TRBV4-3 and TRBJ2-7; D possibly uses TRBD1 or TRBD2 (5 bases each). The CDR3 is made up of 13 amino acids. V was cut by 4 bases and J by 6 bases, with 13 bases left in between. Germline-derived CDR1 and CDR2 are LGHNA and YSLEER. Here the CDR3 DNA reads TGCGCCAGCAGCCCCGATCGAGGGACCGAGCAGTACATC. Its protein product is CASSPDRGTEQYI.

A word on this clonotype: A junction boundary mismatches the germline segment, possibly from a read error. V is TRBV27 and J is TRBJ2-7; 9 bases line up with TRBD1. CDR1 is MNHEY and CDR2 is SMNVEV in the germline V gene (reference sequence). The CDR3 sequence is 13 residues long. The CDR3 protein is CASSPRTGDEQCF. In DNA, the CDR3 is TGTGCCAGCAGTCCACGGACAGGGGACGAGCAGTGCTTC.

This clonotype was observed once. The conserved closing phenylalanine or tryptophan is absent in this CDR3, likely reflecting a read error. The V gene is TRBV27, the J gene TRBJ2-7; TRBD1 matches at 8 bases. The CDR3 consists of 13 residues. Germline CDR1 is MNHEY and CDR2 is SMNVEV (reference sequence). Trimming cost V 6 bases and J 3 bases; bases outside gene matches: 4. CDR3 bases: TGTGCCAGCAGCTCGGGACAGGACTACGAGCAGTACATC. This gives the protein CASSSGQDYEQYI.

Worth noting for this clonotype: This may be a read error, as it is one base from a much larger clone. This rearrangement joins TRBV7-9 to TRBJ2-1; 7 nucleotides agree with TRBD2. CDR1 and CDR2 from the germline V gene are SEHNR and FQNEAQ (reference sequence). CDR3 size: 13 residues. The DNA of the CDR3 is TGTGCCAGCAGCAACACCCTAGCGGCCGAGCAGTCCTTC. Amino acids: CASSNTLAAEQSF.

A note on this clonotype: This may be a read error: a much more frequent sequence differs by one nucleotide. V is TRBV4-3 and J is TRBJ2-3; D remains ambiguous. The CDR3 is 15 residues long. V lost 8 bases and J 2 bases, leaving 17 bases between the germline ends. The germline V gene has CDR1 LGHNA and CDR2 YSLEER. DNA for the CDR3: TGCGCCAGCTGCCTCCTAGGTGGGGACACAGATACGCAGTATTTT. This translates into CASCLLGGDTDTQYF.

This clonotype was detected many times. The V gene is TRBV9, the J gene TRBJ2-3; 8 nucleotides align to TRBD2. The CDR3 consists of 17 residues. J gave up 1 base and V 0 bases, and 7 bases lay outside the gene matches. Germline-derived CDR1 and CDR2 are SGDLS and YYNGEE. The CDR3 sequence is CASSVVQGAGGTDTQYF. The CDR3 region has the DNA TGTGCCAGCAGCGTAGTACAAGGAGCGGGAGGCACAGATACGCAGTATTTT.

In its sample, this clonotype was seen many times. The CDR3 coding sequence is TGTGCCAGCAGACGGACAGGGGGAGGAACTGAAGCTTTCTTT. It translates to CASRRTGGGTEAFF. The rearrangement links TRBV2 to TRBJ1-1; 10 bases map to TRBD1. CDR3 length equals 14 residues. Germline V gene sequence: CDR1 SNHLY, CDR2 FYNNEI. The J segment lost 5 bases and the V segment lost 6 bases, leaving 6 bases of the junction unmatched.

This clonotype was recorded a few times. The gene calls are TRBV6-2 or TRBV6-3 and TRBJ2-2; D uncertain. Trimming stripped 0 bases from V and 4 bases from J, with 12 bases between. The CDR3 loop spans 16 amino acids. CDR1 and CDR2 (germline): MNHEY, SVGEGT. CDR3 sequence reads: CASSYSRVVSTGELFF. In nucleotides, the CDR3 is TGTGCCAGCAGTTACTCAAGGGTCGTCTCCACCGGGGAGCTGTTTTTT.

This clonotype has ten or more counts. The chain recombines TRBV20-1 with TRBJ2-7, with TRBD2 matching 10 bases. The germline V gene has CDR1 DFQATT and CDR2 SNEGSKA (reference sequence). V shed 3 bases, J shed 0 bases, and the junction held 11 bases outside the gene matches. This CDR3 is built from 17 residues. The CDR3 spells CSASGLAGVLSSYEQYF. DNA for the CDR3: TGCAGTGCTAGTGGGCTAGCGGGAGTTCTTAGCTCCTACGAGCAGTACTTC.

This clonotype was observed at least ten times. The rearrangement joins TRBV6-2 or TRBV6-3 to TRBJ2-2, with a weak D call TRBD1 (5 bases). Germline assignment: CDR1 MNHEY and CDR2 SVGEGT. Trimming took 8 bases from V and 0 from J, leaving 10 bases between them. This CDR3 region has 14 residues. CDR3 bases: TGTGCCAGCCTCGGACAATCGAACACCGGGGAGCTGTTTTTT. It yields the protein CASLGQSNTGELFF.